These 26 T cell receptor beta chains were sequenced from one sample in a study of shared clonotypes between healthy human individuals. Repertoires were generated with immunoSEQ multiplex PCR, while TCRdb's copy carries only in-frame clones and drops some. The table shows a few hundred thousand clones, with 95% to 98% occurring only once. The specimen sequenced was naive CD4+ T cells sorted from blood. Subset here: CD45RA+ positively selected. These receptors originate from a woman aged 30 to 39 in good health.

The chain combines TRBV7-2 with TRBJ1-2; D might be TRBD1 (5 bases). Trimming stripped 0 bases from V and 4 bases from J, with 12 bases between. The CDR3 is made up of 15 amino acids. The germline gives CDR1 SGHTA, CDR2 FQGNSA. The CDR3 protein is CASSLALVGGYGYTF. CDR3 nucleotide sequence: TGTGCCAGCAGCTTAGCCCTGGTTGGGGGCTATGGCTACACCTTC.

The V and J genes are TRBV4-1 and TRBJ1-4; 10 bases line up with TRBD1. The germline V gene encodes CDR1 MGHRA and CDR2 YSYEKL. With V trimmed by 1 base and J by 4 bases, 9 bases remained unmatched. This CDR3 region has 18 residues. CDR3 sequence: CASSQASYGDRGNEKLFF. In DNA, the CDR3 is TGCGCCAGCAGCCAAGCTTCTTACGGGGACAGGGGTAATGAAAAACTGTTTTTT.

CDR3 loop: CASSPDRSSGNTIYF. CDR3 sequence (DNA): TGTGCCAGCAGTCCGGACAGGTCCTCTGGAAACACCATATATTTT. The chain recombines TRBV6-5 with TRBJ1-3; 7 bases fit TRBD1. The germline V gene has CDR1 MNHEY and CDR2 SVGAGI. V dropped 5 bases and J dropped 0; count of bases not matched to a gene: 4. This CDR3 region has 15 residues.

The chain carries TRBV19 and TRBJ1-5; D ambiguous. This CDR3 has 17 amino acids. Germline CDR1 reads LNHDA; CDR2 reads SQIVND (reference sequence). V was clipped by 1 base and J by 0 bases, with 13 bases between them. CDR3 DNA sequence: TGTGCCAGTAGTATAGGCATCGGGCAACTTAGCAATCAGCCCCAGCATTTT. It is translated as CASSIGIGQLSNQPQHF. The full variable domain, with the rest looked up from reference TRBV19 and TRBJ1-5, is DGGITQSPKYLFRKEGQNVTLSCEQNLNHDAMYWYRQDPGQGLRLIYYSQIVNDFQKGDIAEGYSVSREKKESFPLTVTSAQKNPTAFYLCASSIGIGQLSNQPQHFGDGTRLSIL.

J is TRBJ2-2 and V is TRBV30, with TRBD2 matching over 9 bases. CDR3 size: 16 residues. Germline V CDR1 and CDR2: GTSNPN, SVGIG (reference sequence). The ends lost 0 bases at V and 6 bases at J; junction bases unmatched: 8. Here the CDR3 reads CAWSVLAGGVPGELFF. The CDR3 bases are TGTGCCTGGAGTGTACTGGCGGGAGGGGTCCCCGGGGAGCTGTTTTTT.

CDR3 amino acids: CASSLRTSGRPWEQYF. CDR3 nucleotides: TGTGCCAGCAGTTTAAGGACTAGCGGGAGGCCCTGGGAGCAGTACTTC. This sequence joins TRBV27 and TRBJ2-7; 14 bases match TRBD2. The CDR3 runs 16 residues. V shed 2 bases and J 7 bases; nucleotides not matched to a gene: 7. Germline V gene data show CDR1 as MNHEY and CDR2 as SMNVEV (reference sequence).

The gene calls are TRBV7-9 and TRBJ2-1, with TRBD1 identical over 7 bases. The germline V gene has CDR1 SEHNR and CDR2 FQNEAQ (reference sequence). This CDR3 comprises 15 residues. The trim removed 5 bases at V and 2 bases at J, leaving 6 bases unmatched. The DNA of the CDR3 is TGTGCCAGCAGCAACCGGGACAGAACCTACAATGAGCAGTTCTTC. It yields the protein CASSNRDRTYNEQFF. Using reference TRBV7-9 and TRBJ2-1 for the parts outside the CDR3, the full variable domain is DTGVSQNPRHKITKRGQNVTFRCDPISEHNRLYWYRQTLGQGPEFLTYFQNEAQLEKSRLLSDRFSAERPKGSFSTLEIQRTEQGDSAMYLCASSNRDRTYNEQFFGPGTRLTVL.

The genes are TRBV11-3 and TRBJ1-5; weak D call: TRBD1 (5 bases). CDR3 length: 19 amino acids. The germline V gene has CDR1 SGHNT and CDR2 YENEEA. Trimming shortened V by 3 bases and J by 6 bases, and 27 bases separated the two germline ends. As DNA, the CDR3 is TGTGCCAGCAGCTTCGCGGGTCAGGGAGTTATACCGGGGAGTCAGCCCCAGCATTTT. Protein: CASSFAGQGVIPGSQPQHF. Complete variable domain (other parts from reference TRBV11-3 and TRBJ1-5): EAGVVQSPRYKIIEKKQPVAFWCNPISGHNTLYWYLQNLGQGPELLIRYENEEAVDDSQLPKDRFSAERLKGVDSTLKIQPAELGDSAVYLCASSFAGQGVIPGSQPQHFGDGTRLSIL.

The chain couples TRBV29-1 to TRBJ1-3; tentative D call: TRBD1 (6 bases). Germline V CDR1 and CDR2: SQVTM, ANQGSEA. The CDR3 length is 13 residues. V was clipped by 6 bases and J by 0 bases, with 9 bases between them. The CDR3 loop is CSVQGFSGNTIYF. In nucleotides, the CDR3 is TGCAGCGTACAGGGCTTCTCTGGAAACACCATATATTTT.

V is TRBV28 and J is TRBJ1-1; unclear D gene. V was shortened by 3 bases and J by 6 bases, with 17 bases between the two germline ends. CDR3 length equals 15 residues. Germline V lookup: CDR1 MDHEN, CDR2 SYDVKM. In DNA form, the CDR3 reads TGTGCCAGCAGTTTCCCCGGCGGCGAGCTATCTGAAGCTTTCTTT. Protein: CASSFPGGELSEAFF.

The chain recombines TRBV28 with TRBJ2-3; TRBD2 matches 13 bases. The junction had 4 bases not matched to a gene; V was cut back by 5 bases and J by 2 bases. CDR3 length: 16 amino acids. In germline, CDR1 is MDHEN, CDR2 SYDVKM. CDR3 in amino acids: CASSQTSGRLTDTQYF. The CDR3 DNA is TGTGCCAGCAGTCAGACTAGCGGGAGGCTCACAGATACGCAGTATTTT.

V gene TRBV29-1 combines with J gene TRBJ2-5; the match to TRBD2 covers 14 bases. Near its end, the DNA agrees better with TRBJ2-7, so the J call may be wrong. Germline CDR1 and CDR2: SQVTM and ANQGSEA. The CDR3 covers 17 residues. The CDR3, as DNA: TGCAGCGTTTTAGTTAGGACTAGCGGGAGGCTGATTTACGAGCAGTACTTC. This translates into CSVLVRTSGRLIYEQYF.

The CDR3 sequence is CASGPSESTDTQYF. The CDR3 coding sequence is TGTGCCAGCGGGCCTAGCGAATCCACAGATACGCAGTATTTT. The chain combines TRBV2 with TRBJ2-3, with D possibly TRBD2 on 6 matching bases. CDR3 length: 14 residues. The V and J ends lost 8 bases and 2 bases respectively, with 14 bases between them. Germline loops: CDR1 SNHLY, CDR2 FYNNEI.

The CDR3 protein is CASSLRLDSYNEQFF. CDR3 in DNA: TGTGCCAGCAGCTTACGTCTTGACTCCTACAATGAGCAGTTCTTC. The J gene is TRBJ2-1, the V gene TRBV11-2, with no clear D. Trimming stripped 2 bases from V and 0 bases from J, with 8 bases between. Germline lookup yields CDR1 SGHAT and CDR2 FQNNGV. The CDR3 extends over 15 amino acids.

Written as DNA, the CDR3 is TGCGCCAGCAGTCAATGGTCGGGCAAAAACATTCAGTACTTC. This sequence encodes CASSQWSGKNIQYF. The V call is TRBV23-1, the J call TRBJ2-4; D call uncertain. TRBV23-1 is known as an ORF, though its function is uncertain. The CDR3 loop spans 14 amino acids. The V gene lost 1 base and the J gene lost 3 bases, with 7 bases spanning the gap.

CDR3 nucleotides: TGCGCCAGTAAGACAGGGAAGGAGACCCAGTACTTC. Translating it yields CASKTGKETQYF. This sequence joins TRBV5-1 and TRBJ2-5; 7 bases are a match to TRBD1. V shed 8 bases and J 5 bases; nucleotides not matched to a gene: 6. The germline gives CDR1 SGHRS, CDR2 YFSETQ. This CDR3 is built from 12 residues.

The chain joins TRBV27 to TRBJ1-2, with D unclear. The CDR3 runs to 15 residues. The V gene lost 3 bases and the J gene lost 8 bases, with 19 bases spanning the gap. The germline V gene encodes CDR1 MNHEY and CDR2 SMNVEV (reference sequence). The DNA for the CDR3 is TGTGCCAGCAGTTTTTACGGAAGCGGGTCTTTCGGCTACACCTTC. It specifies CASSFYGSGSFGYTF.

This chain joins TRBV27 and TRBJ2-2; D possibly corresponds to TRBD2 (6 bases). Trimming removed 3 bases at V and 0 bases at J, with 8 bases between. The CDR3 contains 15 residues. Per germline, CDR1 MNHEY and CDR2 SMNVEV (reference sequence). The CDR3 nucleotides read TGTGCCAGCAGTTTGCGGGGTACGAACACCGGGGAGCTGTTTTTT. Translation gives CASSLRGTNTGELFF.

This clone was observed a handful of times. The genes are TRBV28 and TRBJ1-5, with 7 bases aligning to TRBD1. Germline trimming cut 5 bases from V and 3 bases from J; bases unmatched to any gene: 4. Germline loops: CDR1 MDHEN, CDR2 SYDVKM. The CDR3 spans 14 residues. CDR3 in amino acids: CASSVDRINQPQHF. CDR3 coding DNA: TGTGCCAGCAGTGTGGACAGGATCAATCAGCCCCAGCATTTT. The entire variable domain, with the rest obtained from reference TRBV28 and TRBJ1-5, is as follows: DVKVTQSSRYLVKRTGEKVFLECVQDMDHENMFWYRQDPGLGLRLIYFSYDVKMKEKGDIPEGYSVSREKKERFSLILESASTNQTSMYLCASSVDRINQPQHFGDGTRLSIL.

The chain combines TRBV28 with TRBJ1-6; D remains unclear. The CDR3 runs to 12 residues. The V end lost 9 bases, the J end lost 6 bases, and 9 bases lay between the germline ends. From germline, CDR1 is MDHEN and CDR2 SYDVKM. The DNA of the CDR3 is TGTGCCAGTCGGGCCTCTAATTCACCCCTCCACTTT. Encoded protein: CASRASNSPLHF.

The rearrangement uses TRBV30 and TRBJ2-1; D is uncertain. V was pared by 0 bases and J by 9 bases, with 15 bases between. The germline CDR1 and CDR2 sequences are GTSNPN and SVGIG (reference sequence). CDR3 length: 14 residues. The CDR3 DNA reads TGTGCCTGGAGTGTGGACCAAACGGCGTCTGAGCAGTTCTTC. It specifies CAWSVDQTASEQFF. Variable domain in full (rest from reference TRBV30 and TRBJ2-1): SQTIHQWPATLVQPVGSPLSLECTVEGTSNPNLYWYRQAAGRGLQLLFYSVGIGQISSEVPQNLSASRPQDRQFILSSKKLLLSDSGFYLCAWSVDQTASEQFFGPGTRLTVL.

CDR3 amino acids: CASSLSARGHQPQHF. DNA for the CDR3: TGTGCCAGCAGTTTATCGGCCAGGGGGCATCAGCCCCAGCATTTT. The chain joins TRBV28 to TRBJ1-5, with 8 bases matching TRBD1. Per the germline V gene, CDR1 is MDHEN and CDR2 is SYDVKM. The CDR3 runs 15 residues. V lost 1 base to trimming and J lost 5 bases; unmatched junction nucleotides: 4.

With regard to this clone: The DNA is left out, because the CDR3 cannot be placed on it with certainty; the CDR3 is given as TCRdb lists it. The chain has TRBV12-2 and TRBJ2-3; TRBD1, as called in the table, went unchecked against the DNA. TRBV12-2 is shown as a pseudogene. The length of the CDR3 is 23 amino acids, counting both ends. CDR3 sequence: CASRLFRLVGQGSSGTYTDTQYF.

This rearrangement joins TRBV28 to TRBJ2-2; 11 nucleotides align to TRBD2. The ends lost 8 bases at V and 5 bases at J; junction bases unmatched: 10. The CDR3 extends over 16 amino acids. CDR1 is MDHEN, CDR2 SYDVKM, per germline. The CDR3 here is CASQPLAGGGTGELFF. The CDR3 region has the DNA TGTGCCAGCCAGCCCTTAGCGGGAGGGGGGACCGGGGAGCTGTTTTTT.

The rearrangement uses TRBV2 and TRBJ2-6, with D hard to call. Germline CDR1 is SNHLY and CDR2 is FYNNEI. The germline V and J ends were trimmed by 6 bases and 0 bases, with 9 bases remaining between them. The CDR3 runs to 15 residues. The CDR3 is CASSFQDSGANVLTF. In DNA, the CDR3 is TGTGCCAGCAGCTTTCAGGACTCTGGGGCCAACGTCCTGACTTTC.

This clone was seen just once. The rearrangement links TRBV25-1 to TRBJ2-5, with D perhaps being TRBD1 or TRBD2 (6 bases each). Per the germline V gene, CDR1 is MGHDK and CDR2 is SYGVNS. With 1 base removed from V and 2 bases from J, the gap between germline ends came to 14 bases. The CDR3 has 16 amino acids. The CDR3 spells CASSEFRTGTQETQYF. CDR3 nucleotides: TGTGCCAGCAGTGAATTCCGAACAGGGACTCAAGAGACCCAGTACTTC.